Described below is a single T cell receptor beta chain sequence and its context. The data belong to a study of blood T cell repertoires in COVID-19. This table comes from immunoSEQ multiplex PCR, and its TCRdb copy is limited to in-frame clones, with some not included. The repertoire includes under 350,000 clones, roughly 85% of them detected once, and around 7.8% sits in the top ten. Trimming took 0 bases from V and 0 from J, leaving 13 bases between them. The CDR3 consists of 17 residues. CDR1 and CDR2 from the germline V gene are SGHDT and YYEEEE. The chain joins TRBV5-6 to TRBJ1-3; tentative D call: TRBD1 (6 bases). The sample consisted of peripheral blood. The origin of this receptor is a human donor in a cohort sampled during active COVID-19. This CDR3 reads CASSLEQGAYSGNTIYF. DNA of the CDR3: TGTGCCAGCAGCTTGGAACAGGGCGCCTACTCTGGAAACACCATATATTTT.